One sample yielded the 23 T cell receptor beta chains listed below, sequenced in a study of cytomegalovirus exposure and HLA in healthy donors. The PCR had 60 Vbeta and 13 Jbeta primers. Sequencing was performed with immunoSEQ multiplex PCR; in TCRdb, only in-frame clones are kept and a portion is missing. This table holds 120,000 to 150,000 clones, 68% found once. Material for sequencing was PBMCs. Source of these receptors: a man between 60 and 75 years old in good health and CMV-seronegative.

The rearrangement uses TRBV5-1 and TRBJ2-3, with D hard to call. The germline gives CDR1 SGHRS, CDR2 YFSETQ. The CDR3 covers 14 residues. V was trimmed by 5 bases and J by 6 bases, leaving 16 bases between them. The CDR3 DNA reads TGCGCCAGCAGGTTAGGTAGCAAGGAGGATACGCAGTATTTT. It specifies CASRLGSKEDTQYF. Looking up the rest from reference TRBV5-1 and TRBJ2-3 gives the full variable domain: KAGVTQTPRYLIKTRGQQVTLSCSPISGHRSVSWYQQTPGQGLQFLFEYFSETQRNKGNFPGRFSGRQFSNSRSEMNVSTLELGDSALYLCASRLGSKEDTQYFGPGTRLTVL.

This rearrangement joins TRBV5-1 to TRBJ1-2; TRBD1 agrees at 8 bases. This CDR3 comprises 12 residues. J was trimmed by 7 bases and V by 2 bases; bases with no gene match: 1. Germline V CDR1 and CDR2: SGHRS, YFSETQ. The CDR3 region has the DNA TGCGCCAGCAGCTTCAGGGGGCTTGGCTACACCTTC. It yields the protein CASSFRGLGYTF.

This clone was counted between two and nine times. The CDR3 nucleotides read TGTGCCAGCAGCTCAAGACAGGGGGTCCACGAGCAGTACTTC. It translates to CASSSRQGVHEQYF. The gene calls are TRBV13 and TRBJ2-7, with TRBD1 identical over 9 bases. V was clipped by 4 bases and J by 5 bases; unmatched bases: 6. Germline CDR1 reads PRHDT; CDR2 reads FYEKMQ (reference sequence). CDR3 length: 14 amino acids. Drawing the rest from reference TRBV13 and TRBJ2-7, the complete variable domain is AAGVIQSPRHLIKEKRETATLKCYPIPRHDTVYWYQQGPGQDPQFLISFYEKMQSDKGSIPDRFSAQQFSDYHSELNMSSLELGDSALYFCASSSRQGVHEQYFGPGTRLTVT.

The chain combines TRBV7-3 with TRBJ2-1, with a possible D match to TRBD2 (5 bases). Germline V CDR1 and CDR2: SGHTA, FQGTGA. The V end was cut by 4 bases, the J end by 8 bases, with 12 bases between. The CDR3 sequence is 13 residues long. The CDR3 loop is CASSSAVGDEQFF. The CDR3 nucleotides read TGTGCCAGCAGCTCCGCGGTGGGAGATGAGCAGTTCTTC. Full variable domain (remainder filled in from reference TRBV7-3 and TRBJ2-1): GAGVSQTPSNKVTEKGKYVELRCDPISGHTALYWYRQSLGQGPEFLIYFQGTGAADDSGLPNDRFFAVRPEGSVSTLKIQRTERGDSAVYLCASSSAVGDEQFFGPGTRLTVL.

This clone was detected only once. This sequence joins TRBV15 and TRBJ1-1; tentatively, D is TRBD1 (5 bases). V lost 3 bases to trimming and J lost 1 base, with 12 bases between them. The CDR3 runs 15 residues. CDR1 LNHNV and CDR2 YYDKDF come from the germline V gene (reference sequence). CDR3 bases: TGTGCCACCAGCAGGGGGGAGGCCGCGAACACTGAAGCTTTCTTT. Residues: CATSRGEAANTEAFF.

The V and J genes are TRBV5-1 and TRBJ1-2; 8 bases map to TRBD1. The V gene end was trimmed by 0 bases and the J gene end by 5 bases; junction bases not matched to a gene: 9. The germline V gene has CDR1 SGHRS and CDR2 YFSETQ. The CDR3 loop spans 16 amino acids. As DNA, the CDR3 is TGCGCCAGCAGCTTGGCAGGGGGCCTAGCGGGGTATGGCTACACCTTC. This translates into CASSLAGGLAGYGYTF.

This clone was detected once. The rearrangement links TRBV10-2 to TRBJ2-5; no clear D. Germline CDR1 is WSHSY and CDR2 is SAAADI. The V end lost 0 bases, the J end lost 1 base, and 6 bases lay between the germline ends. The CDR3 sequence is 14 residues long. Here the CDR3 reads CASSESAPQETQYF. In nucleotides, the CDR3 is TGCGCCAGCAGTGAGTCGGCCCCCCAAGAGACCCAGTACTTC.

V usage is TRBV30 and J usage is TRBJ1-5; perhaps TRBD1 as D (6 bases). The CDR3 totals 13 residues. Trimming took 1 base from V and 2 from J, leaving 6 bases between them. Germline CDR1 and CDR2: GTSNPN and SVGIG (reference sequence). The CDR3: CAWSAGGNQPQHF. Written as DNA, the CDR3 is TGTGCCTGGAGTGCAGGGGGCAATCAGCCCCAGCATTTT.

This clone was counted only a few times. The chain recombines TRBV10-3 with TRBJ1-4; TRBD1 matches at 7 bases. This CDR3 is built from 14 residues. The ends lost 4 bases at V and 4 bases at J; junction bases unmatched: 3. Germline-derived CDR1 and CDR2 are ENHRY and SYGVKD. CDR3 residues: CAISGGQLNEKLFF. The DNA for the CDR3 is TGTGCCATCAGTGGGGGACAGCTTAATGAAAAACTGTTTTTT.

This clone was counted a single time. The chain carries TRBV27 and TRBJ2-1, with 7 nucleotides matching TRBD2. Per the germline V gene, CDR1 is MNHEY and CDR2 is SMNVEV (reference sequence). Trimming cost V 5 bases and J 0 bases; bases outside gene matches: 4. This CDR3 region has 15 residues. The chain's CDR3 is CASSLAENSYNEQFF. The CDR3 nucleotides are TGTGCCAGCAGTCTAGCGGAGAACTCCTACAATGAGCAGTTCTTC.

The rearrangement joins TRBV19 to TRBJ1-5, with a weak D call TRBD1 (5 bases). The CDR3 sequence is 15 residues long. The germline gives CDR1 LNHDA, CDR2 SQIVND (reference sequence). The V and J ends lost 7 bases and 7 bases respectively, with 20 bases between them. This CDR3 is CASTEGTGAGQPQHF. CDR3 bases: TGTGCCAGTACCGAAGGAACAGGAGCGGGGCAGCCCCAGCATTTT.

CDR3 region: CASSMAGGAGELFF. CDR3 coding DNA: TGTGCCAGTAGTATGGCGGGAGGAGCCGGGGAGCTGTTTTTT. This chain connects TRBV19 to TRBJ2-2; 8 positions match TRBD2. The CDR3 loop spans 14 amino acids. CDR1 is LNHDA, CDR2 SQIVND, per germline (reference sequence). Trimming removed 3 bases from V and 6 bases from J; junction bases left unmatched: 3. Full variable domain (outside the CDR3, taken from reference TRBV19 and TRBJ2-2): DGGITQSPKYLFRKEGQNVTLSCEQNLNHDAMYWYRQDPGQGLRLIYYSQIVNDFQKGDIAEGYSVSREKKESFPLTVTSAQKNPTAFYLCASSMAGGAGELFFGEGSRLTVL.

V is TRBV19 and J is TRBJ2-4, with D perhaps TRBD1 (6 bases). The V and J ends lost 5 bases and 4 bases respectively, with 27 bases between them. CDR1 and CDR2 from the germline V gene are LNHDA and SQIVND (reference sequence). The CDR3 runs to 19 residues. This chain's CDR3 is CASSFTGRAAEANKNIQYF. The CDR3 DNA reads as TGTGCCAGTAGTTTCACAGGGCGCGCTGCTGAGGCAAATAAAAACATTCAGTACTTC.

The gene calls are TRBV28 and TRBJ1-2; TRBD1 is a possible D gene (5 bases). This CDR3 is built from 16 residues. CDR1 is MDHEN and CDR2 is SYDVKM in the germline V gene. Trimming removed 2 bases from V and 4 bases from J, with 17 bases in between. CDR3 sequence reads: CASSLPPADSSYGYTF. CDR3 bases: TGTGCCAGCAGTTTACCCCCGGCTGACAGCTCCTATGGCTACACCTTC.

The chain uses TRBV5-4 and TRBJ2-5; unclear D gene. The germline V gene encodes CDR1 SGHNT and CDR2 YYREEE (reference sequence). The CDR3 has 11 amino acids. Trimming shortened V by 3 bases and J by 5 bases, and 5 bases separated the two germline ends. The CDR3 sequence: CASSYEETQYF. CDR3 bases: TGTGCCAGCAGCTACGAGGAGACCCAGTACTTC.

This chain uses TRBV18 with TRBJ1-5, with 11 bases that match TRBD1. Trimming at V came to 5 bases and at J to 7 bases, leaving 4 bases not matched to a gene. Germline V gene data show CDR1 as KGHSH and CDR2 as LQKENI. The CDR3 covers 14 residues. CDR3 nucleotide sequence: TGTGCCAGCTCAGCCGGGACAGGGGGACAGCCCCAGCATTTT. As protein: CASSAGTGGQPQHF.

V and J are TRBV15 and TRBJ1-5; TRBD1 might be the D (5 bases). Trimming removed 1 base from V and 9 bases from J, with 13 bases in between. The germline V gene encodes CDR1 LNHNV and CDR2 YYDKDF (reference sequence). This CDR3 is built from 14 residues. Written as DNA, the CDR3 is TGTGCCACCAGCAGAGGGGAGGACACTTGGCCCCAGCATTTT. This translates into CATSRGEDTWPQHF.

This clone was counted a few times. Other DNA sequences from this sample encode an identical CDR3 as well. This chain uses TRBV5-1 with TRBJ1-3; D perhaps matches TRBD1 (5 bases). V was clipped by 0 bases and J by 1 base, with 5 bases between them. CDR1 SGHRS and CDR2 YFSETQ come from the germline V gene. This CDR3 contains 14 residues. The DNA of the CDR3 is TGCGCCAGCAGCTTGGCAGGGTCTGGAAACACCATATATTTT. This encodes CASSLAGSGNTIYF.

The DNA for the CDR3 is TGTGCCAGCAGCTTAAGTGCGGGAGGATTAAATGAGCAGTTCTTC. It codes for CASSLSAGGLNEQFF. The gene calls are TRBV7-9 and TRBJ2-1; 8 nucleotides agree with TRBD2. J gave up 7 bases and V 2 bases, and 7 bases lay outside the gene matches. CDR1 is SEHNR, CDR2 FQNEAQ, per germline (reference sequence). The CDR3 has 15 residues.

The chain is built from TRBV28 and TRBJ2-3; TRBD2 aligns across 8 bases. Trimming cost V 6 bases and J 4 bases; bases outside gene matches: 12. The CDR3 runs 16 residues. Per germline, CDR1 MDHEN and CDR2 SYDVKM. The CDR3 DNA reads TGTGCCAGCAGCTTTACTAGCGGAGGGGGATCAGATACGCAGTATTTT. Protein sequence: CASSFTSGGGSDTQYF.

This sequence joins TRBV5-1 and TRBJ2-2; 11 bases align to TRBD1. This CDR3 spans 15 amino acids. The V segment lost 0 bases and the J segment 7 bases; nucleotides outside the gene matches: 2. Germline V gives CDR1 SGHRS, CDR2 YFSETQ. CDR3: CASSLEGQGDGELFF. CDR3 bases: TGCGCCAGCAGCTTGGAGGGACAGGGGGACGGGGAGCTGTTTTTT.

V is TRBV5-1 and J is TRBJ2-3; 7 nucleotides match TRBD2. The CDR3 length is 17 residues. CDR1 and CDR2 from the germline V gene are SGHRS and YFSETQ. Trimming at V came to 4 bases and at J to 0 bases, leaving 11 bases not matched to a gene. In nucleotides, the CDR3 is TGCGCCAGCAGCGGGGGACTAAAACTTACGAGCACAGATACGCAGTATTTT. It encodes CASSGGLKLTSTDTQYF.

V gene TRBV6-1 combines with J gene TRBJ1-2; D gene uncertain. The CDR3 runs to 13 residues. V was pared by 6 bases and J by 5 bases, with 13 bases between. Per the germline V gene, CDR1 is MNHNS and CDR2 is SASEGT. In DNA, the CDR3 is TGTGCCAGCAGGCCATCGGTGGAGTATGGCTACACCTTC. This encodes CASRPSVEYGYTF.